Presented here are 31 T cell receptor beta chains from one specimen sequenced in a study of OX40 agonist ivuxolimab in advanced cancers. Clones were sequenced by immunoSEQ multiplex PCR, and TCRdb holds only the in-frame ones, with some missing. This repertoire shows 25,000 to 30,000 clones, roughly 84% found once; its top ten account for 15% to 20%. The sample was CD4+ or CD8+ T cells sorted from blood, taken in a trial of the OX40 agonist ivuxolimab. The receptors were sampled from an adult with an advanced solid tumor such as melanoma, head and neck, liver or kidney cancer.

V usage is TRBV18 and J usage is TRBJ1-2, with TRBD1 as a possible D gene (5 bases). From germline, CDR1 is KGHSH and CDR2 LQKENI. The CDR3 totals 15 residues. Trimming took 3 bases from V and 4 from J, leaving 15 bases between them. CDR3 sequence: CASSPSDREVYGYTF. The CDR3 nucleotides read TGTGCCAGCTCACCTTCCGACAGAGAAGTCTATGGCTACACCTTC.

CDR3 DNA sequence: TGTGCCAGCAGCTTCCGGGACACCCCCACCTACGAGCAGTACTTC. Translation: CASSFRDTPTYEQYF. The J gene is TRBJ2-7, the V gene TRBV13; maybe TRBD1 (6 bases). CDR1 and CDR2 from the germline V gene are PRHDT and FYEKMQ (reference sequence). The CDR3 runs to 15 residues. Trimming stripped 3 bases from V and 2 bases from J, with 14 bases between.

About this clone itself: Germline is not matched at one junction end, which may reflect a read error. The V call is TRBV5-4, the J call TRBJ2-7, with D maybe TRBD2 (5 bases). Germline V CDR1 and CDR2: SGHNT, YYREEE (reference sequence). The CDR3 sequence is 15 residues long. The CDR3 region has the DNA TGTGCCAGCAGGTTGGATGGGAGTCTGTCCTACGAGCAGTACTTC. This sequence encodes CASRLDGSLSYEQYF.

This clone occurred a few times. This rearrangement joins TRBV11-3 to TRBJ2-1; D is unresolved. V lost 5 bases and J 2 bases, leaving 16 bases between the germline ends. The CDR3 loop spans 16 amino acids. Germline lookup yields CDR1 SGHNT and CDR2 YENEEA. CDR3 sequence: CASSPLEVDPYNEQFF. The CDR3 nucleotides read TGTGCCAGCAGCCCGTTAGAAGTGGATCCCTACAATGAGCAGTTCTTC.

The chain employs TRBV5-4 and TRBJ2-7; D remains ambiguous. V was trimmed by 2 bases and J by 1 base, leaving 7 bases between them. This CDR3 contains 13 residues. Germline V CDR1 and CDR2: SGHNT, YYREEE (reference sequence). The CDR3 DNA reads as TGTGCCAGCAGCTTTTCAGCATCCTACGAGCAGTACTTC. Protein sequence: CASSFSASYEQYF. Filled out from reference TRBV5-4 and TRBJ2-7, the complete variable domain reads ETGVTQSPTHLIKTRGQQVTLRCSSQSGHNTVSWYQQALGQGPQFIFQYYREEENGRGNFPPRFSGLQFPNYSSELNVNALELDDSALYLCASSFSASYEQYFGPGTRLTVT.

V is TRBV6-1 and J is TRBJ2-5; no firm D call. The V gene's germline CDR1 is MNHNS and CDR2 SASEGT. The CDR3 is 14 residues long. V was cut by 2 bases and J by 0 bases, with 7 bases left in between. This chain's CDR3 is CASSERSNQETQYF. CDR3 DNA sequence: TGTGCCAGCAGTGAAAGGAGCAACCAAGAGACCCAGTACTTC.

CDR3: CASKGSYEQYF. CDR3 nucleotides: TGTGCCAGCAAAGGATCCTACGAGCAGTACTTC. The chain combines TRBV7-2 with TRBJ2-7; D not resolved. The CDR3 runs 11 residues. Trimming pared 7 bases from V and 1 base from J, leaving 5 bases between. Germline values: CDR1 SGHTA, CDR2 FQGNSA.

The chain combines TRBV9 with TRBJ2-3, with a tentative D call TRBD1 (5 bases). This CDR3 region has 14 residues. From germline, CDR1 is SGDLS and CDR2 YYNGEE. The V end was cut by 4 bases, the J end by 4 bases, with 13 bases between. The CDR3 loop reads CASSPYLGPDTQYF. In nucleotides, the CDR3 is TGTGCCAGCAGCCCTTACCTGGGGCCAGATACGCAGTATTTT.

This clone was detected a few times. CDR3 protein: CASSLVLAGRQAQYF. In DNA form, the CDR3 reads TGTGCCAGCAGCTTAGTTTTAGCGGGGCGACAGGCGCAGTATTTT. The rearrangement uses TRBV13 and TRBJ2-3; 8 bases align to TRBD2. This CDR3 comprises 15 residues. The J segment lost 10 bases and the V segment lost 1 base, leaving 10 bases of the junction unmatched. Germline assignment: CDR1 PRHDT and CDR2 FYEKMQ (reference sequence).

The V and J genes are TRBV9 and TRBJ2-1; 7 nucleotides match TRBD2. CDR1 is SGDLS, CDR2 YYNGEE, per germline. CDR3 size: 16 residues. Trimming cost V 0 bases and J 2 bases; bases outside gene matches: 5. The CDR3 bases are TGTGCCAGCAGCGTAGAACCTAGCGGAGCCTACAATGAGCAGTTCTTC. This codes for CASSVEPSGAYNEQFF.

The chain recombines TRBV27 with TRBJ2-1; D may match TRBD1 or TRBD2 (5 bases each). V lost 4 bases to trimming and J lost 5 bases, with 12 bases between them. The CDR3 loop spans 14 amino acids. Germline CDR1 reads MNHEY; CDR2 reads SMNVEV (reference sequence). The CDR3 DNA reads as TGTGCCAGCAGTTCTGGGACGAGTAACAATGAGCAGTTCTTC. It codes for CASSSGTSNNEQFF.

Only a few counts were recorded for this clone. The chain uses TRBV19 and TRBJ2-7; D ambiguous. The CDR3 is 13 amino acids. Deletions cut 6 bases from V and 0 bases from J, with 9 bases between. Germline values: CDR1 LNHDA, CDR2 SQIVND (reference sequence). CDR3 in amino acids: CASRQKSSYEQYF. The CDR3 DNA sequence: TGTGCCAGTAGACAGAAGAGCTCCTACGAGCAGTACTTC. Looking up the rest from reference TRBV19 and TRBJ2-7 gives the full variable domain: DGGITQSPKYLFRKEGQNVTLSCEQNLNHDAMYWYRQDPGQGLRLIYYSQIVNDFQKGDIAEGYSVSREKKESFPLTVTSAQKNPTAFYLCASRQKSSYEQYFGPGTRLTVT.

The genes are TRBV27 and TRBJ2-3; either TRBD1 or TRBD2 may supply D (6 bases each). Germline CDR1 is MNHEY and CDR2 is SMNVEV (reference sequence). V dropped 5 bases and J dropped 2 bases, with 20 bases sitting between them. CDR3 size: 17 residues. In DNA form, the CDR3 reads TGTGCCAGCAGTCCCCTCCCGGGGGCTTCTACCACAGATACGCAGTATTTT. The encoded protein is CASSPLPGASTTDTQYF.

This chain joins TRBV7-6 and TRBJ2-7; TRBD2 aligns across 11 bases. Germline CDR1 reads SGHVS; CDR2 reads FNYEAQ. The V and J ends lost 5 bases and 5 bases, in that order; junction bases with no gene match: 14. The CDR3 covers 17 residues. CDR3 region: CASSPRGLAGSVDEQYF. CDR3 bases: TGTGCCAGCAGCCCCAGAGGACTAGCGGGTTCCGTAGACGAGCAGTACTTC.

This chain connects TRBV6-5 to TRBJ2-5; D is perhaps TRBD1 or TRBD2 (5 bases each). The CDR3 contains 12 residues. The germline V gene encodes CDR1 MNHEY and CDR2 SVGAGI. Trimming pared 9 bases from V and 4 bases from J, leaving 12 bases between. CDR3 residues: CASGIGGETQYF. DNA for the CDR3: TGTGCCAGTGGAATTGGGGGAGAGACCCAGTACTTC.

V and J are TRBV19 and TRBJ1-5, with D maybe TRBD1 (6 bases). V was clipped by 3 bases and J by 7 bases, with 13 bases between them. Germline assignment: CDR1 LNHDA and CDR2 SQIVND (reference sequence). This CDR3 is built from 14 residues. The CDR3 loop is CASSILTGLQPQHF. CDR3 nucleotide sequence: TGTGCCAGTAGTATTTTAACAGGGTTGCAGCCCCAGCATTTT.

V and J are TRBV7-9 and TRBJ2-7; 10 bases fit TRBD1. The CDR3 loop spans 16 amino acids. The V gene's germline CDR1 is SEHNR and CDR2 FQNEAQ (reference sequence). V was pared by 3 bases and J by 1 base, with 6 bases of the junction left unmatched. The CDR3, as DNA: TGTGCCAGCAGCTTCGGGACAGGGGCAAGTTCCTACGAGCAGTACTTC. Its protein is CASSFGTGASSYEQYF.

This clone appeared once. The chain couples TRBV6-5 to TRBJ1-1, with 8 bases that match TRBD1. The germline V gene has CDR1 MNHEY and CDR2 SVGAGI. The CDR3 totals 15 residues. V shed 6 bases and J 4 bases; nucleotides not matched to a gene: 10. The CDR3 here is CASRIRDRGGTEAFF. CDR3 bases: TGTGCCAGCAGAATCCGTGACAGGGGAGGCACTGAAGCTTTCTTT.

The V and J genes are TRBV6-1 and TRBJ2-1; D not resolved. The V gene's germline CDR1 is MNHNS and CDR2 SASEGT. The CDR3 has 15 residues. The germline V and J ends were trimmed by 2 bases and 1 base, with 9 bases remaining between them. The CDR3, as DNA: TGTGCCAGCAGTGAAAGTGTCGGTTCCTACAATGAGCAGTTCTTC. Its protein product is CASSESVGSYNEQFF.

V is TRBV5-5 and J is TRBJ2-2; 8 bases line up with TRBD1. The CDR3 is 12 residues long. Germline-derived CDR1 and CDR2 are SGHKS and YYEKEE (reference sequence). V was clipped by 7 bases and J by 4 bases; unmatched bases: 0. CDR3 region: CASDRGTGELFF. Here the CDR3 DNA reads TGTGCCAGCGACAGGGGCACCGGGGAGCTGTTTTTT.

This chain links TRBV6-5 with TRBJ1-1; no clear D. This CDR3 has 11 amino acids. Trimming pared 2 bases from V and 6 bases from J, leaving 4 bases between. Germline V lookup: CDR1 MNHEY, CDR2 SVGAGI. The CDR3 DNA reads TGTGCCAGCAGTTACAACGCTGAAGCTTTCTTT. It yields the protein CASSYNAEAFF.

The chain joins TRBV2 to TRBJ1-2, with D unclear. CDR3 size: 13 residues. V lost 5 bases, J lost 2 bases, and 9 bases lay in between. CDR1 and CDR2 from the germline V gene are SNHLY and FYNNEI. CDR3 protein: CASSPLGNYGYTF. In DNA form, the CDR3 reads TGTGCCAGCAGTCCCTTAGGGAACTATGGCTACACCTTC.

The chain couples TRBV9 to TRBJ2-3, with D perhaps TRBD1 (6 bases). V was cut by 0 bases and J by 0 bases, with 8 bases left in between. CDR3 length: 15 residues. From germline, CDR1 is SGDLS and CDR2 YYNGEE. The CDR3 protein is CASSVETGSTDTQYF. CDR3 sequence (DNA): TGTGCCAGCAGCGTAGAAACAGGGAGCACAGATACGCAGTATTTT.

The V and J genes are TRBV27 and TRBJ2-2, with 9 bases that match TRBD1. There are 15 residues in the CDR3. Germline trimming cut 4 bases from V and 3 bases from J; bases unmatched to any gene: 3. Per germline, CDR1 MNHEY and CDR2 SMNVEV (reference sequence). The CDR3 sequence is CASSSGQGYTGELFF. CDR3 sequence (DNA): TGTGCCAGCAGTTCGGGACAGGGATACACCGGGGAGCTGTTTTTT.

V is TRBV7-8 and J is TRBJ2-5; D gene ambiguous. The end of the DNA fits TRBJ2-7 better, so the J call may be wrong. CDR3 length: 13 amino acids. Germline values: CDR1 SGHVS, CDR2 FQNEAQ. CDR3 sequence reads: CASSRAHGDEQYF. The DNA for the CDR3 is TGTGCCAGCAGCCGGGCCCACGGCGACGAGCAGTACTTC.

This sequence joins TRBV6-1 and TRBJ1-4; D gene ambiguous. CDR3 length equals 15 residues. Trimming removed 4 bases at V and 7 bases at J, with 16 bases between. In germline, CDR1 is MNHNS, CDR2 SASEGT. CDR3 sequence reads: CASSGKTRAGEKLFF. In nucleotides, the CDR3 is TGTGCCAGCAGTGGGAAGACGCGGGCGGGTGAAAAACTGTTTTTT.

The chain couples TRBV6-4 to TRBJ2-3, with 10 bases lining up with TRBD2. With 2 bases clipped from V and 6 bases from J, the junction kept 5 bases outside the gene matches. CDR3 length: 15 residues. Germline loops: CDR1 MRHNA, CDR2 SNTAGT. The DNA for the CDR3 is TGTGCCAGCAGTGACGCAGCGGGAGGGTCGGATACGCAGTATTTT. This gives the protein CASSDAAGGSDTQYF.

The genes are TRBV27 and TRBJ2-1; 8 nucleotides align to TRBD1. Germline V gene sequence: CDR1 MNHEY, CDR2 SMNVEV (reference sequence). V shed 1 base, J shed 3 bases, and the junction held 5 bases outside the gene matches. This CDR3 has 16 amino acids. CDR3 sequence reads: CASSLFLGTGYNEQFF. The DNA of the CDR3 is TGTGCCAGCAGTTTATTCCTCGGGACAGGCTACAATGAGCAGTTCTTC.

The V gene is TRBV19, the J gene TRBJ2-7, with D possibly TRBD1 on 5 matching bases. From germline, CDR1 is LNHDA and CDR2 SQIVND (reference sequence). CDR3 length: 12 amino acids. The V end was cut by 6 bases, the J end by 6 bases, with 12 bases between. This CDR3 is CASSPSGAEQYF. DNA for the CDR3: TGTGCCAGTAGCCCCTCTGGGGCCGAGCAGTACTTC.

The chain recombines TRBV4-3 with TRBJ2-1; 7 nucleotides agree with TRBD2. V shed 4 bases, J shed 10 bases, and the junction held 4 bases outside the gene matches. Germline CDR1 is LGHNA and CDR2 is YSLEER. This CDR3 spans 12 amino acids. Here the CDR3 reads CASSPGGHEQFF. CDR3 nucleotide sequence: TGCGCCAGCAGCCCGGGAGGTCACGAGCAGTTCTTC.

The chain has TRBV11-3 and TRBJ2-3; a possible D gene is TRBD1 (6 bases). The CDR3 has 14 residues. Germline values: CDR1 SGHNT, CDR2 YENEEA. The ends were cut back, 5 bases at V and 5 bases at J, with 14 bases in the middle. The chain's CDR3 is CASSAREGGDTQYF. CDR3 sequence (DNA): TGTGCCAGCAGCGCTAGGGAAGGGGGAGATACGCAGTATTTT.